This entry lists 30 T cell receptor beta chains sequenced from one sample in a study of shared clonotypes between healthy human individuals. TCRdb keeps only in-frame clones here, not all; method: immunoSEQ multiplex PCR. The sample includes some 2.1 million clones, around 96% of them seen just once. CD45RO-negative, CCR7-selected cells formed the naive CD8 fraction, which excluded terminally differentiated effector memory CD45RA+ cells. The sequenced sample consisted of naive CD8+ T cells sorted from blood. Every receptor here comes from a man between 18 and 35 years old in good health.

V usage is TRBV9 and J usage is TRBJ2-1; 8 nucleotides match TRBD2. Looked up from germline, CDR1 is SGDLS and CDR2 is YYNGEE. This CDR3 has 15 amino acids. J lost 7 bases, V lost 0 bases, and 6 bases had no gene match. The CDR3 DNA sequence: TGTGCCAGCAGCGTAGGCGGGGGGCCGTTGAATGAGCAGTTCTTC. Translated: CASSVGGGPLNEQFF.

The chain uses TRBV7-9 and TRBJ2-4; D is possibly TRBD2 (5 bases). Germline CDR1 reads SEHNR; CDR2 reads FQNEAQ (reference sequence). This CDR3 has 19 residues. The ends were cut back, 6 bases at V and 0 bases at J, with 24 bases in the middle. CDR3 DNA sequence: TGTGCCAGCAGGGAAGCTGGGCCCAAGGGAGATTTAGCCAAAAACATTCAGTACTTC. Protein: CASREAGPKGDLAKNIQYF.

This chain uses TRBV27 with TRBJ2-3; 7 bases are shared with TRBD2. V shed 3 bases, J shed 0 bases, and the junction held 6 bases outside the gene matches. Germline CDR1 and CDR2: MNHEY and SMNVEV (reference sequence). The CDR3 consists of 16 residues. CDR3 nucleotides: TGTGCCAGCAGTTTTCGGCTAGCGGTTAGCACAGATACGCAGTATTTT. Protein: CASSFRLAVSTDTQYF.

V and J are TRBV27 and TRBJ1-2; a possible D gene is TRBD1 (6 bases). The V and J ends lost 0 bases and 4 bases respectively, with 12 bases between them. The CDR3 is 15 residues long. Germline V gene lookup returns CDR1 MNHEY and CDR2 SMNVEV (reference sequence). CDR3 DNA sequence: TGTGCCAGCAGTTTATCGGCAGGGGCCGGCTATGGCTACACCTTC. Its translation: CASSLSAGAGYGYTF.

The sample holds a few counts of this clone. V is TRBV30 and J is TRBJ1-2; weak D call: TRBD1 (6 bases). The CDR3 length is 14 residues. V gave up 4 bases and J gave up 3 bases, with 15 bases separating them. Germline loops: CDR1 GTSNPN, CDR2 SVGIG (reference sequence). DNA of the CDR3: TGTGCCTGGAATAAACAGGGCTCCCACTATGGCTACACCTTC. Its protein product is CAWNKQGSHYGYTF.

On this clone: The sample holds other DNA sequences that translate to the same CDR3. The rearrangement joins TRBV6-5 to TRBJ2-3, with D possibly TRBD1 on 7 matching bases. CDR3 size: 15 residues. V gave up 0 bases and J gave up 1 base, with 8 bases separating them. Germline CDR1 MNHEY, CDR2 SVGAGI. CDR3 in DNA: TGTGCCAGCAGTTACTCCAGGGGGGGCACAGATACGCAGTATTTT. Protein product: CASSYSRGGTDTQYF.

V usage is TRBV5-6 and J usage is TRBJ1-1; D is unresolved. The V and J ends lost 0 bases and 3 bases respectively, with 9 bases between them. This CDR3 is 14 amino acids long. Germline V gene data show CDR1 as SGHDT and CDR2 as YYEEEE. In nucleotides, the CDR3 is TGTGCCAGCAGCTTGGGGGGAAGCGACACTGAAGCTTTCTTT. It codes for CASSLGGSDTEAFF.

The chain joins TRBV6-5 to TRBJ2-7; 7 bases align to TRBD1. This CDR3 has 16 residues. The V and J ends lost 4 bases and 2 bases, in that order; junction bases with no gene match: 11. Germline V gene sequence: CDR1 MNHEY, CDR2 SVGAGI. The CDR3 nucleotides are TGTGCCAGCAGTTCCAGCCCCGGGACAGATACCTACGAGCAGTACTTC. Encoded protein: CASSSSPGTDTYEQYF.

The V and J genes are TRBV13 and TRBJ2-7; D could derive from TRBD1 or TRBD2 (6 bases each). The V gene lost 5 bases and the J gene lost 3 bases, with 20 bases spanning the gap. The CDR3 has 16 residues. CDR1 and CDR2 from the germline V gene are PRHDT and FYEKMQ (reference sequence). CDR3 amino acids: CASSPLVQGGFYEQYF. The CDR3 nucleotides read TGTGCCAGCAGCCCACTGGTACAGGGAGGATTCTACGAGCAGTACTTC.

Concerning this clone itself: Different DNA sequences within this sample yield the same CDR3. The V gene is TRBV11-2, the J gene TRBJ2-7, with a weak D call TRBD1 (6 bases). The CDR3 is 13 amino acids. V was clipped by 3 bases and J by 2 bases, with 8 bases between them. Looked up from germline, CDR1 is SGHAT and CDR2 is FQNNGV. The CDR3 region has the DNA TGTGCCAGCAGCTTCGGACAGACCTACGAGCAGTACTTC. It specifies CASSFGQTYEQYF. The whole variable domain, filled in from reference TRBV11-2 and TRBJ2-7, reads EAGVAQSPRYKIIEKRQSVAFWCNPISGHATLYWYQQILGQGPKLLIQFQNNGVVDDSQLPKDRFSAERLKGVDSTLKIQPAKLEDSAVYLCASSFGQTYEQYFGPGTRLTVT.

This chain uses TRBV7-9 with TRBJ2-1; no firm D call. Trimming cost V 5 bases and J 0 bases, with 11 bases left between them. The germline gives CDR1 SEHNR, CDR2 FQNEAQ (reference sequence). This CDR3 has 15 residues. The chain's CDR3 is CASSPSIGSYNEQFF. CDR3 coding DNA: TGTGCCAGCAGCCCTAGTATTGGCTCCTACAATGAGCAGTTCTTC.

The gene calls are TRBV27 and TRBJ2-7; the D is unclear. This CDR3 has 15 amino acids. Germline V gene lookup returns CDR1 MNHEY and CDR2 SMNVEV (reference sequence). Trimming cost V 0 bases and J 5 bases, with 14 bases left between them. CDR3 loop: CASSLSWGIQNEQYF. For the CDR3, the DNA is TGTGCCAGCAGTTTATCGTGGGGAATACAGAACGAGCAGTACTTC.

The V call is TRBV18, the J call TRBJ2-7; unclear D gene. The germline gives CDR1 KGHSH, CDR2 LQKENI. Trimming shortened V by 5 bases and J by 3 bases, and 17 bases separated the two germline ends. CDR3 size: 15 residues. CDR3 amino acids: CASSTGAGPFYEQYF. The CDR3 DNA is TGTGCCAGCTCAACCGGCGCCGGTCCTTTCTACGAGCAGTACTTC.

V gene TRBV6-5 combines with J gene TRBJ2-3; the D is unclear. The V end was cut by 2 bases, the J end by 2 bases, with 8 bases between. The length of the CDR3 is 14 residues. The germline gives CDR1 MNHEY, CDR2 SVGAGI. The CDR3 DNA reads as TGTGCCAGCAGTTACCTGACCGCCACAGATACGCAGTATTTT. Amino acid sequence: CASSYLTATDTQYF.

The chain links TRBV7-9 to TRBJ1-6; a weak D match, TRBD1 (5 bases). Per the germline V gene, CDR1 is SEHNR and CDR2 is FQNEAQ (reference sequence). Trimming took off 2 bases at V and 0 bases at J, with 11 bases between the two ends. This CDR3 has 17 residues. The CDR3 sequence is CASSLREGSSYNSPLHF. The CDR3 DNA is TGTGCCAGCAGCTTAAGGGAGGGGAGCTCCTATAATTCACCCCTCCACTTT. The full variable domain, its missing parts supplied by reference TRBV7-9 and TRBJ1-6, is DTGVSQNPRHKITKRGQNVTFRCDPISEHNRLYWYRQTLGQGPEFLTYFQNEAQLEKSRLLSDRFSAERPKGSFSTLEIQRTEQGDSAMYLCASSLREGSSYNSPLHFGNGTRLTVT.

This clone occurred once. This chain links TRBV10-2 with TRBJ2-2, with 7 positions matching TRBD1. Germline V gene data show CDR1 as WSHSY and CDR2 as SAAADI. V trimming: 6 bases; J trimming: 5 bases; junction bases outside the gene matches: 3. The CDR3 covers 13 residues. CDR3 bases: TGCGCCAGCAGAACAGGGGTAACCGGGGAGCTGTTTTTT. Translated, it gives CASRTGVTGELFF.

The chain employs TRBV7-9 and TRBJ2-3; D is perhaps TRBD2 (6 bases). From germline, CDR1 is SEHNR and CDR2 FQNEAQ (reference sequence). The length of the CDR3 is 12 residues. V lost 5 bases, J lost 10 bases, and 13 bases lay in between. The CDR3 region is CASSRWGVAQYF. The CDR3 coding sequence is TGTGCCAGCAGCCGATGGGGGGTTGCGCAGTATTTT.

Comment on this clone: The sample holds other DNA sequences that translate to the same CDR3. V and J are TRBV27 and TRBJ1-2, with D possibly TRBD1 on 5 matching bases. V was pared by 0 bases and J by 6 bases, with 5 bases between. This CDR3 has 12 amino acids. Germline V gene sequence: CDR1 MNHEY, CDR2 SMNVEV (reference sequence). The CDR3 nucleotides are TGTGCCAGCAGTTTATCGGGGGATGGCTACACCTTC. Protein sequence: CASSLSGDGYTF.

The CDR3 sequence: CASSNGTGSGYTF. The CDR3 region has the DNA TGCGCCAGCAGCAACGGGACAGGGAGCGGCTACACCTTC. The chain recombines TRBV5-1 with TRBJ1-2; TRBD1 agrees at 9 bases. V lost 4 bases and J lost 8; bases outside the gene matches: 6. Per germline, CDR1 SGHRS and CDR2 YFSETQ. CDR3 length equals 13 residues.

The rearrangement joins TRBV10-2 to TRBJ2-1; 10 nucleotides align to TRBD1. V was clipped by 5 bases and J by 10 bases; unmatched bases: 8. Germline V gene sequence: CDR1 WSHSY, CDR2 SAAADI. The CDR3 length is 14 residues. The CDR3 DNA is TGCGCCAGCAGTACCACCGGGACAGGGGAGGAGCAGTTCTTC. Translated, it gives CASSTTGTGEEQFF.

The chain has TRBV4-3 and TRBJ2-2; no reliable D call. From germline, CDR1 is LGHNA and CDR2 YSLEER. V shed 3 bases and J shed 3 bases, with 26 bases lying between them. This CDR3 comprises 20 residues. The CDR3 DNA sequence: TGCGCCAGCAGCCACAACCTGTGGGCCCTCTCCATCAGCGACACCGGGGAGCTGTTTTTT. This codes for CASSHNLWALSISDTGELFF.

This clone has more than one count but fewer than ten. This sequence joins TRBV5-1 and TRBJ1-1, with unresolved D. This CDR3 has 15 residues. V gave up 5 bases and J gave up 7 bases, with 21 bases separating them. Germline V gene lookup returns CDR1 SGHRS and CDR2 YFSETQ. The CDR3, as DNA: TGCGCCAGCAGTCGTTCTAAAGGGCCCGATGGTGAAGCTTTCTTT. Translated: CASSRSKGPDGEAFF.

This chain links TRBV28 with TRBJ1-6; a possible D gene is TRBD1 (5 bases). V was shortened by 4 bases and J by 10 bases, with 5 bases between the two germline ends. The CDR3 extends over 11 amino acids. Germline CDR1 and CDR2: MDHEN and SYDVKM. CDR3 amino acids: CASSYRSPLHF. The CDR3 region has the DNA TGTGCCAGCAGTTACAGGTCACCCCTCCACTTT.

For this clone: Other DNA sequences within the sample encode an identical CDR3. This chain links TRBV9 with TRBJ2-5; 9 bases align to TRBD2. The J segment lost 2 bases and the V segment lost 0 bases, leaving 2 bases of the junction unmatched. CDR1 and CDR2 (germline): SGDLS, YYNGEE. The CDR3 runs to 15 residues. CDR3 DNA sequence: TGTGCCAGCAGCGTAGGACTAGCGGCGCAAGAGACCCAGTACTTC. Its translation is CASSVGLAAQETQYF.

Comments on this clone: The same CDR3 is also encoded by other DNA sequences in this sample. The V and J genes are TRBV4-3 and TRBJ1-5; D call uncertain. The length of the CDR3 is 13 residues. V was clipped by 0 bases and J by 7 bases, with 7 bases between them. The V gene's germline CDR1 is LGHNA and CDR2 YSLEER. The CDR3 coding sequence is TGCGCCAGCAGCCAAGATCTGGAACAGCCCCAGCATTTT. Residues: CASSQDLEQPQHF.

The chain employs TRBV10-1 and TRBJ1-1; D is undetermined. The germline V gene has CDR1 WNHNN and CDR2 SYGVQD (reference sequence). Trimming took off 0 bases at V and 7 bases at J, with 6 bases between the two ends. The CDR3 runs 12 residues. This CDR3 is CASSESGIEAFF. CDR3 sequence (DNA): TGCGCCAGCAGTGAGTCGGGGATTGAAGCTTTCTTT.

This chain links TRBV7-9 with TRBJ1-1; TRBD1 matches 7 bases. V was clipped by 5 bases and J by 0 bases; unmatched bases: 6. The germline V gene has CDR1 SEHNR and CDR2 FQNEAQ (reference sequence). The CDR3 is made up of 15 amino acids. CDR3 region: CASSRPGTVNTEAFF. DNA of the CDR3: TGTGCCAGCAGCCGTCCCGGGACAGTGAACACTGAAGCTTTCTTT.

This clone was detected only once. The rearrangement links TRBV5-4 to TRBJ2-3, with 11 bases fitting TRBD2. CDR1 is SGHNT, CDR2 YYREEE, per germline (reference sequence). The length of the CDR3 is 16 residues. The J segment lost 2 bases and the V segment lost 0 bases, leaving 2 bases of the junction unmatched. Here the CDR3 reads CASSLGSGGATDTQYF. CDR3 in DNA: TGTGCCAGCAGCTTGGGTAGCGGGGGGGCCACAGATACGCAGTATTTT.

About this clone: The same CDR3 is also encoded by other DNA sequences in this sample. This CDR3 reads CSVVGTTYEQYF. The CDR3 DNA sequence: TGCAGCGTGGTCGGGACCACCTACGAGCAGTACTTC. The V and J genes are TRBV29-1 and TRBJ2-7; either TRBD1 or TRBD2 may fit D (5 bases each). Trimming removed 6 bases at V and 2 bases at J, with 11 bases between. The CDR3 totals 12 residues. The germline V gene encodes CDR1 SQVTM and CDR2 ANQGSEA.

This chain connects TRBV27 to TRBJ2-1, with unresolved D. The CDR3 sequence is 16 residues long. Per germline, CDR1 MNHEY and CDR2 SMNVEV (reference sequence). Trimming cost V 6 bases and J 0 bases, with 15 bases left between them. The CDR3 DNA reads TGTGCCAGCAGCACCCGTGGCTGGAGCTCCTACAATGAGCAGTTCTTC. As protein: CASSTRGWSSYNEQFF.